This TCR beta chain was captured by sequencing in a study of glioma-infiltrating T cells after dendritic cell vaccination. Study background: The vaccine used monocyte-derived dendritic cells pulsed overnight with autologous tumor lysate.

The primer mix had 60 V beta and 13 J beta primers. Repertoires were generated with immunoSEQ multiplex PCR, while TCRdb's copy carries only in-frame clones and drops some. This sample has 100,000 or so clones, with around 87% found just once. As to time point: after dendritic cell vaccination, including at tumor progression/relapse. In its sample, this clone was seen once. Germline-derived CDR1 and CDR2 are SGHRS and YFSETQ. This CDR3 spans 15 amino acids. With 0 bases clipped from V and 9 bases from J, the junction kept 10 bases outside the gene matches. The J gene is TRBJ2-7, the V gene TRBV5-1, with TRBD2 matching over 9 bases. Sequencing used blood, obtained after dendritic cell vaccination. This sequence originates from a human donor with glioblastoma. CDR3 coding DNA: TGCGCCAGCAGCTTGGAGGCTAGCGGGGCGGCGGGGCAGTACTTC. It yields the protein CASSLEASGAAGQYF.